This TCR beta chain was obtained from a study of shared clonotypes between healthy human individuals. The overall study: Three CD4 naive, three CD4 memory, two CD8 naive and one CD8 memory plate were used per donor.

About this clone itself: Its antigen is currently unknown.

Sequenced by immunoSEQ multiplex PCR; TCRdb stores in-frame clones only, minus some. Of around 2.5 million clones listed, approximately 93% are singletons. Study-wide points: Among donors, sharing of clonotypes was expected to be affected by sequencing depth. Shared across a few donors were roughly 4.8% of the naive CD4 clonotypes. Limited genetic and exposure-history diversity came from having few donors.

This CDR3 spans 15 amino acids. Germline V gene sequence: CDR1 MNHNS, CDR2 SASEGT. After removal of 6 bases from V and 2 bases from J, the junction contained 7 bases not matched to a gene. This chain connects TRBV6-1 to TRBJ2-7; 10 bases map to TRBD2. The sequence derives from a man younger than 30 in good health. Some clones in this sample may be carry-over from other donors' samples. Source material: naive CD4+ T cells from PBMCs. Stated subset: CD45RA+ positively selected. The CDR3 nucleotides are TGTGCCAGCAGCCGTTCTAGCGGGAGTACCTACGAGCAGTACTTC. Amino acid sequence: CASSRSSGSTYEQYF.